This section outlines one T cell receptor beta chain sequence together with its context. These data originate in a study of CD8 T cells in Susac syndrome. Roughly 0.45 to 1 ug RNA was reverse transcribed with random hexamers. TCRdb independently ran MiXCR on the immunoSEQ multiplex PCR reads; one entry per CDR3 protein. The sample carries some 150,000 distinct CDR3 sequences, approximately 95% recorded once. From germline, CDR1 is SGHTS and CDR2 YDEGEE. V lost 1 base, J lost 4 bases, and 14 bases lay in between. This CDR3 is built from 15 residues. This TCR was recovered from a human donor in good health. Sequencing was done on a sample of CD4+ T cells from PBMCs. The chain carries TRBV5-8 and TRBJ1-2; no definite D call. The CDR3 nucleotides read TGTGCCAGCAGCTTGAGCGAGATGGCAGTCTATGGCTACACCTTC. This gives the protein CASSLSEMAVYGYTF.